These 18 T cell receptor beta chains share one sample of origin, sequenced in a study of human T cells and chemical hapten exposure. TCRdb ran MiXCR on the RACE reads and lists one entry per CDR3 protein. Among 75,000 to 90,000 distinct CDR3 sequences listed, roughly a tenth were seen once. The time point here: patch test 2, 6 weeks after DPC sensitization. Treatment specified: therapeutic diphenylcyclopropenone sensitization with weekly scalp DPC. This specimen was whole blood, taken in connection with sensitization to the hapten diphenylcyclopropenone (DPC). All receptors derive from a woman in her fifties or sixties with alopecia areata. Some clones in this sample may be carry-over from other donors' samples.

This clonotype was seen many times. The chain is built from TRBV6-5 and TRBJ2-6; D remains unclear. Germline V gene lookup returns CDR1 MNHEY and CDR2 SVGAGI. With 0 bases removed from V and 0 bases from J, the gap between germline ends came to 9 bases. The CDR3 is made up of 17 amino acids. The CDR3: CASSYSTHGSGANVLTF. As DNA, the CDR3 is TGTGCCAGCAGTTACTCAACACACGGCTCTGGGGCCAACGTCCTGACTTTC.

The J gene is TRBJ2-2, the V gene TRBV29-1, with D possibly TRBD1 on 5 matching bases. The V end lost 7 bases, the J end lost 0 bases, and 12 bases lay between the germline ends. The CDR3 totals 14 residues. Germline V gives CDR1 SQVTM, CDR2 ANQGSEA. CDR3 bases: TGCAGCGCCAAACTGACAGCGAACACCGGGGAGCTGTTTTTT. Protein sequence: CSAKLTANTGELFF.

At least ten counts were recorded for this clonotype. The V call is TRBV10-2, the J call TRBJ1-1; 8 nucleotides line up with TRBD1. There are 13 residues in the CDR3. From germline, CDR1 is WSHSY and CDR2 SAAADI. V shed 4 bases, J shed 4 bases, and the junction held 2 bases outside the gene matches. The CDR3 DNA follows: TGCGCCAGCAGTGTAACAGGGGGCACTGAAGCTTTCTTT. Amino acids: CASSVTGGTEAFF.

J is TRBJ1-4 and V is TRBV7-9; D is possibly TRBD1 (5 bases). This CDR3 is 17 amino acids long. CDR1 SEHNR and CDR2 FQNEAQ come from the germline V gene (reference sequence). V was shortened by 1 base and J by 8 bases, with 20 bases between the two germline ends. The CDR3 reads CASSLGDNRGFGEKLFF. The CDR3 DNA follows: TGTGCCAGCAGCTTAGGTGACAATCGGGGGTTTGGAGAAAAACTGTTTTTT.

This clonotype was seen ten or more times. V gene TRBV27 combines with J gene TRBJ1-1, with a possible D match to TRBD1 (5 bases). This CDR3 is 15 amino acids long. The V end was cut by 5 bases, the J end by 0 bases, with 13 bases between. CDR1 MNHEY and CDR2 SMNVEV come from the germline V gene (reference sequence). CDR3 loop: CASSDGTDMNTEAFF. CDR3 coding DNA: TGTGCCAGCAGTGACGGGACGGACATGAACACTGAAGCTTTCTTT.

The V gene is TRBV5-6, the J gene TRBJ1-3; unclear D gene. The CDR3 has 17 amino acids. CDR1 is SGHDT, CDR2 YYEEEE, per germline. Trimming took 1 base from V and 0 from J, leaving 14 bases between them. The CDR3 reads CASSLRKEKTSGNTIYF. The CDR3 DNA reads as TGTGCCAGCAGCTTGAGGAAGGAAAAGACCTCTGGAAACACCATATATTTT.

V and J are TRBV2 and TRBJ1-2; the D gene is possibly TRBD1 (6 bases). Trimming left V 4 bases short and J 4 bases short, with 19 bases between. The CDR3 is 16 amino acids. The germline gives CDR1 SNHLY, CDR2 FYNNEI. The CDR3 coding sequence is TGTGCCAGCAGTGCGGGACACCCAGCGAGTGGCTATGGCTACACCTTC. Its translation: CASSAGHPASGYGYTF.

This clonotype was recorded a few times. The J gene is TRBJ2-4, the V gene TRBV15; possibly TRBD1 for D (5 bases). CDR3 length: 21 amino acids. V lost 5 bases, J lost 0 bases, and 29 bases lay in between. CDR1 is LNHNV, CDR2 YYDKDF, per germline (reference sequence). For the CDR3, the DNA is TGTGCCACCAGCGGTCATGTCCGGACAAGGGTTCCTGCCCTAGCCAAAAACATTCAGTACTTC. Translation: CATSGHVRTRVPALAKNIQYF.

At least ten counts were recorded for this clonotype. The CDR3: CASSPLPRAGQGKGNEQYF. The CDR3 nucleotides read TGCGCCAGCAGCCCTCTACCGCGGGCGGGACAGGGTAAAGGGAACGAGCAGTACTTC. V usage is TRBV4-1 and J usage is TRBJ2-7; TRBD1 matches 9 bases. CDR1 MGHRA and CDR2 YSYEKL come from the germline V gene. This CDR3 spans 19 amino acids. The J segment lost 5 bases and the V segment lost 4 bases, leaving 21 bases of the junction unmatched.

This clonotype was counted at least ten times. This rearrangement joins TRBV20-1 to TRBJ2-2, with D perhaps matching TRBD1 (6 bases). Trimming took 7 bases from V and 1 from J, leaving 10 bases between them. Germline V CDR1 and CDR2: DFQATT, SNEGSKA (reference sequence). The CDR3 consists of 13 residues. The CDR3 region has the DNA TGCAGTGGATCGGACAGGAACACCGGGGAGCTGTTTTTT. Protein: CSGSDRNTGELFF.

The table lists this clonotype with a few counts. The V and J genes are TRBV30 and TRBJ2-1, with 11 bases fitting TRBD2. V trimming: 4 bases; J trimming: 5 bases; junction bases outside the gene matches: 7. The CDR3 is 15 residues long. Germline assignment: CDR1 GTSNPN and CDR2 SVGIG (reference sequence). The CDR3 DNA reads as TGTGCCTGGACTAGCGGGAGGTTTCCCGACAATGAGCAGTTCTTC. Translation gives CAWTSGRFPDNEQFF. The full variable domain, rest sourced from reference TRBV30 and TRBJ2-1, is SQTIHQWPATLVQPVGSPLSLECTVEGTSNPNLYWYRQAAGRGLQLLFYSVGIGQISSEVPQNLSASRPQDRQFILSSKKLLLSDSGFYLCAWTSGRFPDNEQFFGPGTRLTVL.

This clonotype was counted at least ten times. The rearrangement links TRBV6-5 to TRBJ2-1; TRBD1 matches at 9 bases. Per germline, CDR1 MNHEY and CDR2 SVGAGI. Trimming removed 2 bases from V and 5 bases from J; junction bases left unmatched: 7. The CDR3 contains 16 residues. For the CDR3, the DNA is TGTGCCAGCAGTTACATACCGGGGACAGGGAACAATGAGCAGTTCTTC. Translating gives CASSYIPGTGNNEQFF.

This clonotype appeared a few times. This rearrangement joins TRBV20-1 to TRBJ1-2; TRBD1 might be the D (6 bases). CDR1 DFQATT and CDR2 SNEGSKA come from the germline V gene (reference sequence). This CDR3 is 15 amino acids long. The V gene lost 1 base and the J gene lost 4 bases, with 16 bases spanning the gap. Here the CDR3 DNA reads TGCAGTGCTAGAGTTGGGGGCGAGAGAACCTATGGCTACACCTTC. This codes for CSARVGGERTYGYTF.

The rearrangement uses TRBV2 and TRBJ2-2; 7 positions agree with TRBD1. This CDR3 has 14 amino acids. The junction had 1 base not matched to a gene; V was cut back by 5 bases and J by 1 base. Germline-derived CDR1 and CDR2 are SNHLY and FYNNEI. The CDR3 loop reads CASSRQGNTGELFF. The CDR3 region has the DNA TGTGCCAGCAGTCGACAGGGGAACACCGGGGAGCTGTTTTTT. Complete variable domain (other parts from reference TRBV2 and TRBJ2-2): EPEVTQTPSHQVTQMGQEVILRCVPISNHLYFYWYRQILGQKVEFLVSFYNNEISEKSEIFDDQFSVERPDGSNFTLKIRSTKLEDSAMYFCASSRQGNTGELFFGEGSRLTVL.

The V call is TRBV28, the J call TRBJ2-5; no clear D. The CDR3 contains 12 residues. The V gene's germline CDR1 is MDHEN and CDR2 SYDVKM. Trimming cost V 7 bases and J 5 bases, with 11 bases left between them. CDR3: CASTDVGETQYF. The CDR3 bases are TGTGCCAGCACCGATGTAGGTGAGACCCAGTACTTC.

This clonotype has a handful of counts. The J gene is TRBJ2-5, the V gene TRBV29-1; D is tentatively TRBD1 or TRBD2 (5 bases each). This CDR3 has 12 residues. V dropped 4 bases and J dropped 0 bases, with 6 bases sitting between them. CDR1 SQVTM and CDR2 ANQGSEA come from the germline V gene. The CDR3: CSVGGYQETQYF. The CDR3, as DNA: TGCAGCGTTGGGGGGTACCAAGAGACCCAGTACTTC.

This clonotype was seen repeatedly, ten times or more. The chain combines TRBV4-1 with TRBJ2-3; tentatively, D is TRBD1 (6 bases). CDR3 size: 16 residues. Per the germline V gene, CDR1 is MGHRA and CDR2 is YSYEKL. V was pared by 3 bases and J by 7 bases, with 20 bases between. This CDR3 is CASSHHIRRGRNTQYF. The CDR3 nucleotides read TGCGCCAGCAGCCACCACATTAGAAGGGGGAGAAATACGCAGTATTTT.

Many counts were recorded for this clonotype. The gene calls are TRBV6-2 or TRBV6-3 and TRBJ2-7; 11 nucleotides align to TRBD2. The CDR3 spans 14 residues. Germline V CDR1 and CDR2: MNHEY, SVGEGT. V shed 6 bases, J shed 4 bases, and the junction held 5 bases outside the gene matches. The DNA of the CDR3 is TGTGCCAGCAGACGACTAGCGGGGATATACGAGCAGTACTTC. It is translated as CASRRLAGIYEQYF.